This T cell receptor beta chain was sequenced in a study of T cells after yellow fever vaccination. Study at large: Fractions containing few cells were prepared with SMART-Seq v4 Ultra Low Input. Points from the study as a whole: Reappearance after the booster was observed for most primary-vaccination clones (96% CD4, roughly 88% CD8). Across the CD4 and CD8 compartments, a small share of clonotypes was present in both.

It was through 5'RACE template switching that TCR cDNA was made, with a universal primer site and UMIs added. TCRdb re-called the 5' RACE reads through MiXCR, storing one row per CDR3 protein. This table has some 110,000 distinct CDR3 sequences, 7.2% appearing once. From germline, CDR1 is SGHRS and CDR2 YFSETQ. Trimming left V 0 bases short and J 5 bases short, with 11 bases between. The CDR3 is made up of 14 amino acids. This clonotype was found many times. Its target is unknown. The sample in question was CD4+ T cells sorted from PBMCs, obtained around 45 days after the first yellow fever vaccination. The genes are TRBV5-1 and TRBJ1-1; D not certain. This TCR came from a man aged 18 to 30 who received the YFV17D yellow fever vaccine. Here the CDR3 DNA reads TGCGCCAGCAGCTTGGAATATGGGGTTACTGAAGCTTTCTTT. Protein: CASSLEYGVTEAFF.